The 4 T cell receptor beta chains listed next were all sequenced from one sample in a study of graft-versus-host responses after intestinal transplantation. Irradiated, violet-dye-labeled stimulator cells, about 200,000 in number, were plated with about 200,000 CFSE-labeled responder cells. Clones were read by immunoSEQ multiplex PCR, and TCRdb kept only the in-frame ones, dropping some. The profile shows 10,000 to 15,000 clones, around 30% of them singletons. The sequences come from alloreactive CD8+ T cells from a mixed lymphocyte reaction culture, collected before intestinal transplant. As for subset: CFSE-low proliferating T cells sorted from roughly six-day pre-transplant mixed lymphocyte reaction (GvH or HvG direction). All receptors derive from a human patient who received an intestinal transplant.

This chain links TRBV9 with TRBJ1-4; 7 nucleotides agree with TRBD1. There are 14 residues in the CDR3. V lost 7 bases, J lost 6 bases, and 9 bases stayed unmatched. Germline loops: CDR1 SGDLS, CDR2 YYNGEE. The CDR3 nucleotides read TGTGCCAGCGGCGCCTCAGGGGGGGATGAAAAACTGTTTTTT. This gives the protein CASGASGGDEKLFF.

J is TRBJ2-1 and V is TRBV5-6; D is ambiguous. V dropped 0 bases and J dropped 9 bases, with 4 bases sitting between them. The CDR3 runs to 11 residues. CDR1 and CDR2 from the germline V gene are SGHDT and YYEEEE. CDR3 DNA: TGTGCCAGCAGCTTGGGCGCTGAGCAGTTCTTC. Translation: CASSLGAEQFF.

The chain uses TRBV21-1 and TRBJ1-6; the D call TRBD1 from the table was never checked on the DNA. TRBV21-1 is listed as a pseudogene. This CDR3 region has 21 residues. The CDR3 loop is CASSKEEGQGPPSSYNSPLHF. CDR3 coding DNA: TGTGCCAGCAGCAAAGAGGAAGGGCAGGGGCCACCTAGCTCCTATAATTCACCCCTCCACTTT.

This clone has a handful of counts. V is TRBV4-1 and J is TRBJ2-5, with 9 positions matching TRBD2. Germline V gene data show CDR1 as MGHRA and CDR2 as YSYEKL. Trimming took 5 bases from V and 5 from J; bases not matched to a gene: 3. The CDR3 contains 13 residues. The CDR3 protein is CASSYSGSETQYF. The CDR3 DNA follows: TGCGCCAGCAGCTATAGCGGGAGTGAGACCCAGTACTTC.